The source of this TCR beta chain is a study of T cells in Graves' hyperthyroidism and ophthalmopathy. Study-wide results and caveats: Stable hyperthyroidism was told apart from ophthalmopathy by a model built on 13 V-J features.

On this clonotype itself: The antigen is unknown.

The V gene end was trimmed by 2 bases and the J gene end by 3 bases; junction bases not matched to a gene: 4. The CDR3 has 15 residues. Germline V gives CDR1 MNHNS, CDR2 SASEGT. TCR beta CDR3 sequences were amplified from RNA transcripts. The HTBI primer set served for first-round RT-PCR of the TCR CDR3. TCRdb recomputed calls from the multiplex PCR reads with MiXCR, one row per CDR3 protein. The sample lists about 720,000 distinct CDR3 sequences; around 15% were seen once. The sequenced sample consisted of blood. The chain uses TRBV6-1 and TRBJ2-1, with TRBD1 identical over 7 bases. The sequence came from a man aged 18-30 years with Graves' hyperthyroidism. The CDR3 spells CASSEWDSSYNEQFF. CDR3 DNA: TGTGCCAGCAGTGAATGGGACAGCAGCTACAATGAGCAGTTCTTC.